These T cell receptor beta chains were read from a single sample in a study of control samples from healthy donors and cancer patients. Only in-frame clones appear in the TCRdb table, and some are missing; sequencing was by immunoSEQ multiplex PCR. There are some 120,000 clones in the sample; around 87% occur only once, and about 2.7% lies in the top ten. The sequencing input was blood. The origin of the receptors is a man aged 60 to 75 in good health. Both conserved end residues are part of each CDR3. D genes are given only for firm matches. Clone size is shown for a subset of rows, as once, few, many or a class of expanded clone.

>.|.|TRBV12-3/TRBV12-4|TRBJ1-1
CASSFEVPVEAFF
TGTGCCAGCAGTTTCGAAGTGCCCGTGGAAGCTTTCTTT
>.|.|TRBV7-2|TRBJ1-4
CASTRGATNEKLFF
TGTGCCAGCACCCGGGGTGCAACTAATGAAAAACTGTTTTTT
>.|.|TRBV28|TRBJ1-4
CASSLISGGLNEKLFF
TGTGCCAGCAGTTTGATTTCGGGGGGACTTAATGAAAAACTGTTTTTT
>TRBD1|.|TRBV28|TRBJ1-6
CASRDYGTGDNSPLHF
TGTGCCAGCAGGGACTACGGGACAGGGGACAATTCACCCCTCCACTTT
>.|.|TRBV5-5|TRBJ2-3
CASSLESSLGFTDTQYF
TGTGCCAGCAGCTTGGAATCCTCCCTCGGTTTCACAGATACGCAGTATTTT
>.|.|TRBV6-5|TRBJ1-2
CASSYRGADYGYTF
TGTGCCAGCAGTTACAGGGGGGCGGACTATGGCTACACCTTC
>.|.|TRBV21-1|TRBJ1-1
CASSKLPQGKEAFF
TGTGCCAGCAGCAAACTCCCACAGGGGAAAGAAGCTTTCTTT
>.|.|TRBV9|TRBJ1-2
CASSGNYGYTF
TGTGCCAGCAGCGGGAACTATGGCTACACCTTC
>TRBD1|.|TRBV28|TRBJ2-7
CASSPQGPYEQYF
TGTGCCAGCAGTCCACAGGGGCCCTACGAGCAGTACTTC
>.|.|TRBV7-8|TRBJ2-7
CASSLIASPSYEQYF
TGTGCCAGCAGCTTAATAGCCTCTCCCTCCTACGAGCAGTACTTC
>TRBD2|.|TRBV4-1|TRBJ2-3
CASSQEGGRTTDTQYF
TGCGCCAGCAGCCAAGAAGGCGGGAGGACCACAGATACGCAGTATTTT
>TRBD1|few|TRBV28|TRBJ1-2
CASSLGRGGSVNYGYTF
TGTGCCAGCAGTTTGGGCAGGGGGGGATCGGTGAACTATGGCTACACCTTC
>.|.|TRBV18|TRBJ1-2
CASSPQQDLRGGGRGYTF
TGTGCCAGCTCACCTCAACAAGACCTTCGTGGAGGGGGTAGGGGCTACACCTTC
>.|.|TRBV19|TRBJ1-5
CASSTSSGNQPQHF
TGTGCCAGTAGTACCTCCTCAGGCAATCAGCCCCAGCATTTT
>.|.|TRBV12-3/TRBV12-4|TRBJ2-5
CASSSNRWETQYF
TGTGCCAGCAGTTCCAACCGGTGGGAGACCCAGTACTTC
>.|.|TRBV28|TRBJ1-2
CASSIGDGYTF
TGTGCCAGCAGTATAGGGGACGGCTACACCTTC
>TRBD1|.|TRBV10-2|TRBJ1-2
CASRETGDIYGYTF
TGCGCCAGCAGAGAGACAGGGGACATCTATGGCTACACCTTC
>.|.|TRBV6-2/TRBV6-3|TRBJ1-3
CASSYSSGKNSGNTIYF
TGTGCCAGCAGTTACTCGTCGGGAAAGAACTCTGGAAACACCATATATTTT
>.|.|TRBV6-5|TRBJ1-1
CASSYSMNTEAFF
TGTGCCAGCAGTTACTCGATGAACACTGAAGCTTTCTTT
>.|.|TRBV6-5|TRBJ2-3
CASPRTGDATQYF
TGTGCCAGCCCTCGGACGGGGGATGCTACGCAGTATTTT
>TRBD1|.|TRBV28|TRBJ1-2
CASSLWGTGVIYGYTF
TGTGCCAGCAGTTTATGGGGGACAGGGGTAATCTATGGCTACACCTTC
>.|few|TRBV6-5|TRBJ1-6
CASSFGRNNSPLHF
TGTGCCAGCAGTTTTGGGCGAAATAATTCACCCCTCCACTTT
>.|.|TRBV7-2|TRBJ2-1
CASSLGAGFDEQFF
TGTGCCAGCAGCTTAGGGGCGGGGTTCGATGAGCAGTTCTTC
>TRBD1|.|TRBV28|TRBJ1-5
CASDRRGSRDRYQPQHF
TGTGCCAGCGACCGACGAGGAAGCCGGGACAGGTATCAGCCCCAGCATTTT
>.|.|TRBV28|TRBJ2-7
CASSLPVGEQYF
TGTGCCAGCAGTTTACCCGTCGGGGAGCAGTACTTC
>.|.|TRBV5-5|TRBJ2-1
CASSWTVPSYNEQFF
TGTGCCAGCAGCTGGACGGTACCCTCCTACAATGAGCAGTTCTTC
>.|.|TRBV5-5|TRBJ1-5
CASSQEPYSNQPQHF
TGTGCCAGCAGCCAAGAACCTTATAGCAATCAGCCCCAGCATTTT
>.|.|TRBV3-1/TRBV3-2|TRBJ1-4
CASSQPSGTGEKLFF
TGTGCCAGCAGCCAACCTTCGGGGACGGGTGAAAAACTGTTTTTT
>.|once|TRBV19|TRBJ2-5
CASSGRGSQETQYF
TGTGCCAGTAGTGGCAGGGGTTCGCAAGAGACCCAGTACTTC
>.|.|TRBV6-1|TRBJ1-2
CASSEGRIAGASGYTF
TGTGCCAGCAGTGAAGGGCGAATCGCGGGGGCGAGTGGCTACACCTTC
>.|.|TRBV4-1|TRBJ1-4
CASSQDGAQGSQKLFF
TGCGCCAGCAGCCAAGATGGTGCCCAGGGGAGTCAAAAACTGTTTTTT
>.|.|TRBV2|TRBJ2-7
CASSEGGGPPYEQYF
TGTGCCAGCAGTGAAGGGGGGGGGCCACCCTACGAGCAGTACTTC
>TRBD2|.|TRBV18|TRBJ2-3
CASSGTSGGPGTDTQYF
TGTGCCAGCTCAGGGACTAGCGGGGGGCCCGGCACAGATACGCAGTATTTT
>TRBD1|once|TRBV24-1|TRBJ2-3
CATSDPPGTGSTDTQYF
TGTGCCACCAGTGACCCGCCGGGGACAGGGAGCACAGATACGCAGTATTTT
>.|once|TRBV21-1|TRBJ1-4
CASSQGGGATNEKLFF
TGTGCCAGCAGCCAAGGGGGAGGTGCAACTAATGAAAAACTGTTTTTT
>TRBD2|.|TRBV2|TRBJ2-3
CASSGTSGSSTDTQYF
TGTGCCAGCAGCGGGACTAGCGGGTCTAGCACAGATACGCAGTATTTT
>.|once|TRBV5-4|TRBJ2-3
CASSRPGTQITDTQYF
TGTGCCAGCAGCCGACCCGGGACACAAATAACAGATACGCAGTATTTT
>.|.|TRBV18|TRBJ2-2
CASSPPGITGELFF
TGTGCCAGCTCACCACCGGGAATTACCGGGGAGCTGTTTTTT
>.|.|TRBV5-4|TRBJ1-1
CASSLGGVGTEAFF
TGTGCCAGCAGCTTAGGGGGTGTCGGCACTGAAGCTTTCTTT
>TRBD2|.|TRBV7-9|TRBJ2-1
CASSRGTSGGGGEEQFF
TGTGCCAGCAGTCGCGGGACTAGCGGGGGGGGCGGAGAAGAGCAGTTCTTC
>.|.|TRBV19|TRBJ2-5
CASSMSGYQETQYF
TGTGCCAGTAGTATGTCCGGGTACCAAGAGACCCAGTACTTC
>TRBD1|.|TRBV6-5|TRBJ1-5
CASSPADRGNQPQHF
TGTGCCAGCAGTCCAGCCGACAGGGGAAATCAGCCCCAGCATTTT
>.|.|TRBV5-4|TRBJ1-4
CASSGTGEAEKLFF
TGTGCCAGCAGCGGGACTGGAGAGGCTGAAAAACTGTTTTTT
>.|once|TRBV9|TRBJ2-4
CASSVDSGKNIQYF
TGTGCCAGCAGCGTAGATAGCGGCAAAAACATTCAGTACTTC
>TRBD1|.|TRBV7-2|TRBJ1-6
CASRSGTGGLGTPLHF
TGTGCCAGCAGGTCAGGGACAGGGGGTTTGGGAACACCCCTCCACTTT
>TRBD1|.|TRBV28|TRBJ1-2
CASTGTGTSYGYTF
TGTGCCAGCACCGGGACAGGGACTTCCTATGGCTACACCTTC
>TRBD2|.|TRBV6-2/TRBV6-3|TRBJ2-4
CASSYGGGVGAKNIQYF
TGTGCCAGCAGTTACGGGGGGGGAGTAGGGGCCAAAAACATTCAGTACTTC
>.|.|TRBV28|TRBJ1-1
CASKLQGNTEAFF
TGTGCCAGCAAATTACAGGGGAACACTGAAGCTTTCTTT
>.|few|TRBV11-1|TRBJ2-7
CATLYEQYF
TGTGCCACCCTCTACGAGCAGTACTTC
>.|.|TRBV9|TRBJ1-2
CASSVVGGNYGYTF
TGTGCCAGCAGCGTAGTCGGCGGAAACTATGGCTACACCTTC
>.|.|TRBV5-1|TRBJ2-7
CASSLTGANEQYF
TGCGCCAGCAGCTTGACGGGCGCCAACGAGCAGTACTTC
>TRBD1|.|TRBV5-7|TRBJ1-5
CASSDGQGMTQPQHF
TGTGCCAGCAGCGACGGACAGGGGATGACCCAGCCCCAGCATTTT
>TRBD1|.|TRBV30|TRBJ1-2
CAWTTGDPHGYTF
TGTGCCTGGACGACAGGGGATCCCCATGGCTACACCTTC
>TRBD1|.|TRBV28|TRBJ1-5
CASSLSRDRVNQPQHF
TGTGCCAGCAGTTTGAGTCGGGACAGGGTCAATCAGCCCCAGCATTTT
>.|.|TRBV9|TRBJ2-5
CASSGRTQETQYF
TGTGCCAGCTCGGGACGGACCCAAGAGACCCAGTACTTC
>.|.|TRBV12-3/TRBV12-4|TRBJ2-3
CASSLVITDTQYF
TGTGCCAGCAGTTTAGTCATCACAGATACGCAGTATTTT